The present T cell receptor beta chain was sequenced within a study of blood T cell repertoires in COVID-19 (TCRdb year 2020). Background for the entire study: The collaborator samples originated in the United States, Italy and Spain and spanned the acute and convalescent phases of COVID-19. Samples came from the ongoing ImmuneRACE study (first 160 participants) plus 1,254 subjects from 6 global collaborators. Where HLA class I and class II types were available, the types were taken from metadata supplied by the sample provider, not from assay-based typing. The prospective study material was composed of cDNA or gDNA derived from T cells, B-cell-depleted T cells, or PBMCs. Subjects who had been exposed to COVID-19, were actively infected with it, or had recovered from it provided the deeply sampled blood TCRbeta repertoires that made up the dataset. The repertoires were made available in a free public database intended to serve as a resource for research on the immune response to SARS-CoV-2. A de-identified subject ID, COVID-19 status, age in years and sex were almost always included in the sample metadata. What the study reported, not specific to this receptor: How much clinical and demographic metadata was included differed by source and by participant, and the metadata was provided uncurated.

Participants in the prospective study were aged about 18 to 95 years, lived in 24 United States geographic areas, and enrolled through a virtual design. To assign participants to cohorts, the prospective study relied on clinical history that participants themselves reported in a screening survey and a study questionnaire. Exposed participants had been in contact with someone with a PCR-confirmed or clinician-diagnosed COVID-19 case within 2 weeks of study entry. Mobile phlebotomists in the prospective study collected whole blood, serum and a nasopharyngeal or oropharyngeal swab from every participant. Additional blood draws and questionnaires over an approximately two-month period could optionally be provided by prospective study participants. Blood samples from the prospective study were shipped frozen or at room temperature prior to DNA extraction. This clone was seen once. Its antigen target is currently unknown. Base qualities are not recorded, but no much larger clone differs from it by a single base.

V gives up 2 bases and J gives up 1 base, and the segment between their germline ends measures 11 bases. CDR1 and CDR2 are drawn from the germline V gene: KGHSH, LQKENI. The CDR3 goes from the cysteine to the phenylalanine over 16 residues. Just CDR3 DNA is preserved here, 48 bases in frame from base 1. TCRbeta CDR3 regions were amplified from genomic DNA using the immunoSEQ Assay, a bias-controlled multiplex PCR. In the original analysis: The number of nucleated cells in each sample was estimated from the amplification of reference gene primers within the assay. To quantify the absolute abundance of each unique TCRbeta CDR3 rearrangement, sequence reads were collapsed and filtered. For each sample, productive Simpson clonality was calculated by taking the square root of Simpson's diversity index across productive rearrangements. Held by TCRdb, this immuneACCESS table contains in-frame sequences only and omits some clones. Under half of the omission traces to an unresolved V gene where checked; the cause of the rest is unknown. That table supplies the V and J calls and clone size; D and trimming were determined from the DNA. The sample yields some 300,000 clones; around nine tenths were counted once. 2.5% to 3.5% of the sample is in the top ten clones.

The source is a woman between 45 and 65 years old who had been exposed to COVID-19. The sequence is built from TRBV18 and TRBJ2-2; matching of 5 bases hints at TRBD2 as the D gene. Sequenced material: PBMCs or T cells enriched from blood (not recorded which). In nucleotides, the sequence is TGTGCCAGCTCACCATATAGCGTGGGGAACACCGGGGAGCTGTTTTTT. Translated, it reads CASSPYSVGNTGELFF.